The 9 T cell receptor beta chains in this list originate from one sample, sequenced in a study of cytomegalovirus exposure and HLA in healthy donors. The primer mix had 60 Vbeta and 13 Jbeta primers. Assay used: immunoSEQ multiplex PCR; TCRdb lists only in-frame clones, some missing. The sample holds 250,000 or so clones, 70% to 90% seen once. Sequences were obtained from PBMCs. The receptors were gathered from a woman in her sixties in good health and CMV-seropositive.

V and J are TRBV11-2 and TRBJ2-7; 7 bases map to TRBD2. Germline V lookup: CDR1 SGHAT, CDR2 FQNNGV. V was pared by 4 bases and J by 4 bases, with 4 bases of the junction left unmatched. The CDR3 covers 13 residues. CDR3 protein: CASSWGLKYEQYF. CDR3 nucleotide sequence: TGTGCCAGCAGCTGGGGACTAAAATACGAGCAGTACTTC.

This chain connects TRBV9 to TRBJ2-4, with D possibly being TRBD2 (6 bases). In germline, CDR1 is SGDLS, CDR2 YYNGEE. The CDR3 is 14 amino acids. The V and J ends lost 0 bases and 11 bases respectively, with 15 bases between them. CDR3 region: CASSVGDSGRLQYF. As DNA, the CDR3 is TGTGCCAGCAGCGTAGGGGACTCCGGACGGCTTCAGTACTTC.

This chain joins TRBV29-1 and TRBJ1-1; D remains unclear. The germline V gene has CDR1 SQVTM and CDR2 ANQGSEA. The CDR3 is 11 amino acids. Trimming stripped 6 bases from V and 8 bases from J, with 13 bases between. The CDR3 region has the DNA TGCAGCGTCGGTGTGCACGGGGAAGCTTTCTTT. Translating it yields CSVGVHGEAFF.

The chain is built from TRBV28 and TRBJ2-3; D is uncertain. V lost 7 bases and J lost 10, with 18 bases in between. The CDR3 is made up of 13 amino acids. From germline, CDR1 is MDHEN and CDR2 SYDVKM. CDR3 DNA sequence: TGTGCCAGCACCCACCCTATCGAGCGTGCGCAGTATTTT. This gives the protein CASTHPIERAQYF.

The rearrangement links TRBV5-6 to TRBJ1-1; maybe TRBD1 (6 bases). Germline V CDR1 and CDR2: SGHDT, YYEEEE. This CDR3 is 13 amino acids long. The V gene lost 1 base and the J gene lost 5 bases, with 9 bases spanning the gap. The CDR3 is CASSLIQGTEAFF. CDR3 coding DNA: TGTGCCAGCAGCTTGATCCAGGGGACTGAAGCTTTCTTT.

Remarks on this clone: Different DNA sequences within this sample yield the same CDR3. This chain's CDR3 is CASSTGTSGFTDTQYF. The CDR3, as DNA: TGCGCCAGCAGCACCGGGACTAGCGGGTTCACAGATACGCAGTATTTT. This rearrangement joins TRBV5-1 to TRBJ2-3; TRBD2 aligns across 12 bases. The V and J ends lost 4 bases and 2 bases, in that order; junction bases with no gene match: 5. Germline CDR1 SGHRS, CDR2 YFSETQ. This CDR3 has 16 amino acids.

V and J are TRBV19 and TRBJ1-5; D is uncertain. Germline loops: CDR1 LNHDA, CDR2 SQIVND (reference sequence). V lost 2 bases and J lost 5, with 16 bases in between. This CDR3 is 16 amino acids long. The CDR3 coding sequence is TGTGCCAGTAGTATACTCTGGCAGCGAATAGATCAGCCCCAGCATTTT. It codes for CASSILWQRIDQPQHF.

CDR3 amino acids: CASSETLTSGSYEQFF. The CDR3 nucleotides are TGTGCCAGCAGTGAAACGTTGACTAGCGGGAGTTATGAGCAGTTCTTC. V usage is TRBV25-1 and J usage is TRBJ2-1, with 12 bases aligning to TRBD2. Germline CDR1 is MGHDK and CDR2 is SYGVNS. The CDR3 sequence is 16 residues long. Trimming removed 2 bases from V and 8 bases from J; junction bases left unmatched: 7.

The chain uses TRBV9 and TRBJ1-1; no clear D gene. Per germline, CDR1 SGDLS and CDR2 YYNGEE. Trimming removed 5 bases at V and 3 bases at J, with 11 bases between. The CDR3 runs 13 residues. CDR3 sequence: CASSLTSDTEAFF. CDR3 DNA: TGTGCCAGCAGTCTTACTTCGGACACTGAAGCTTTCTTT.